The rows below give T cell receptor beta chains drawn from one sample of a study of breast tumors, draining lymph nodes, adjacent tissues. One entry per CDR3 protein results from TCRdb running MiXCR on the multiplex PCR reads. This table has roughly 80,000 distinct CDR3 sequences, under 25% appearing once. Sequencing was performed on axillary lymph node tissue. These receptors all stem from a female donor with breast cancer. Some clones in this sample may be carry-over from other donors' samples. CDR3s include the opening cysteine and the closing phenylalanine or tryptophan. Each record gives: clone size, D gene, J gene, V gene, CDR3 DNA, CDR3 protein. The D gene is left open where the match is weak. Some rows have no size entry. The others give once, few or many, or a class for an expanded clone.

size: many; D: -; J: TRBJ2-7; V: TRBV9; DNA: TGTGCCAGCAGCGTAGGTAGCGGTCCTTCCTACGAGCAGTACTTC; CDR3: CASSVGSGPSYEQYF
size: many; D: -; J: TRBJ2-3; V: TRBV20-1; DNA: TGCAGTGCTGAAGGGACGTACAGCACAGATACGCAGTATTTT; CDR3: CSAEGTYSTDTQYF
size: many; D: -; J: TRBJ1-2; V: TRBV5-1; DNA: TGCGCCTCGAAAGAGGGAGATGGCGGCTATGGCTACACCTTC; CDR3: CASKEGDGGYGYTF
size: many; D: -; J: TRBJ2-7; V: TRBV12-3/TRBV12-4; DNA: TGTGCCAGCAGCTGGACTGACACCTACGAGCAGTACTTC; CDR3: CASSWTDTYEQYF
size: many; D: -; J: TRBJ2-1; V: TRBV29-1; DNA: TGCAGCGCCGCGCCCTCGGGAGATGAGCAGTTCTTC; CDR3: CSAAPSGDEQFF
size: many; D: TRBD2; J: TRBJ2-7; V: TRBV20-1; DNA: TGCAGTGCTGGGCATAGACTAGCGGGCTACGAGCAGTACTTC; CDR3: CSAGHRLAGYEQYF
size: many; D: TRBD1; J: TRBJ1-2; V: TRBV5-4; DNA: TGTGCCAGCAGCTTGGGGGACAGAATTCATGGCTACACCTTC; CDR3: CASSLGDRIHGYTF
size: many; D: -; J: TRBJ2-2; V: TRBV11-3; DNA: TGTGCCAGCAGTAGGACGAACACCGGGGAGCTGTTTTTT; CDR3: CASSRTNTGELFF
size: many; D: TRBD2; J: TRBJ2-7; V: TRBV20-1; DNA: TGCAGTGCTAGAGATTCTAGCGGGAGAGTTTACGAGCAGTACTTC; CDR3: CSARDSSGRVYEQYF
size: many; D: -; J: TRBJ2-2; V: TRBV12-3/TRBV12-4; DNA: TGTGCCAGCGACGGGGGCAGGCGCACCGGGGAGCTGTTTTTT; CDR3: CASDGGRRTGELFF
size: many; D: TRBD1; J: TRBJ2-7; V: TRBV6-1; DNA: TGTGCCAGCAGTCAGACAGGGGAATCCTACGAGCAGTACTTC; CDR3: CASSQTGESYEQYF
size: -; D: -; J: TRBJ1-4; V: TRBV9; DNA: TGTGCCAGCGAAAGGGAGAGCGATGAAAAACTGTTTTTT; CDR3: CASERESDEKLFF
size: many; D: -; J: TRBJ2-7; V: TRBV6-1; DNA: TGTGCCAGCAGGGAGGGGGTGTCGTACGAGCAGTACTTC; CDR3: CASREGVSYEQYF
size: many; D: -; J: TRBJ2-3; V: TRBV5-1; DNA: TGCGCCAGCAGCTTGGTGCAGGGTGGTACAGATACGCAGTATTTT; CDR3: CASSLVQGGTDTQYF
size: many; D: TRBD1; J: TRBJ2-3; V: TRBV10-3; DNA: TGTGCCATCAGTGAGGGGACTTTCCGGGACAGGGCTGTGGATACGCAGTATTTT; CDR3: CAISEGTFRDRAVDTQYF
size: many; D: -; J: TRBJ2-2; V: TRBV29-1; DNA: TGCAGCGTTGCGATAAAGGGGTTTGCCGGGGAGCTGTTTTTT; CDR3: CSVAIKGFAGELFF
size: many; D: -; J: TRBJ2-3; V: TRBV5-1; DNA: TGCGCCAGCAGAGGTCGGGAGTCAGATACGCAGTATTTT; CDR3: CASRGRESDTQYF